This T cell receptor beta chain came from a study of blood T cell repertoires in COVID-19. The overall study: The study drew acute and convalescent COVID-19 samples from the United States, Italy and Spain. Nucleic acid was either cDNA or gDNA, and it came from T cells, B-cell-depleted T cells, or PBMCs.

The data were produced by immunoSEQ multiplex PCR, yet TCRdb's version contains in-frame clones alone and is incomplete. The repertoire holds some 100,000 clones, around 90% seen once, with 5% to 7% in the top ten. In germline, CDR1 is GTSNPN, CDR2 SVGIG (reference sequence). CDR3 length equals 12 residues. V was trimmed by 4 bases and J by 5 bases, leaving 12 bases between them. The clonotype comes from a man between 65 and 85 years old with acute or convalescent COVID-19. The genes are TRBV30 and TRBJ2-7, with D tentatively TRBD2 (5 bases). Sequencing was done on a sample of peripheral blood. The CDR3 sequence is CAWKRESHEQYF. CDR3 DNA: TGTGCCTGGAAAAGGGAGTCCCACGAGCAGTACTTC.